This T cell receptor (beta chain) was obtained from a study of cytomegalovirus exposure and HLA in healthy donors. Study-wide findings and caveats: Per a later analysis, 15,000 to 20,000 TCR beta sequences showed association with HLA alleles at 0.05 false discovery rate.

Regarding this clone: Its antigen is unknown.

Use of 60 Vbeta and 13 Jbeta primers characterized the PCR. Generated by immunoSEQ multiplex PCR, the TCRdb table keeps only in-frame clones and is missing some. Here the sample spans a few hundred thousand clones, about 90% being singletons. What was sequenced was PBMCs. The receptor comes from a girl aged 2 to 10 in good health and CMV-seronegative.

The CDR3 loop is CARRRTTSGGPNTGELFF. Here the CDR3 DNA reads TGTGCCAGAAGGCGGACGACTAGCGGGGGGCCAAACACCGGGGAGCTGTTTTTT. The V and J genes are TRBV5-3 and TRBJ2-2; 13 bases are a match to TRBD2. TRBV5-3 is an open reading frame, and its role is uncertain. CDR3 length: 18 residues. The ends lost 5 bases at V and 2 bases at J; junction bases unmatched: 9.